This TCR beta chain was observed in a study of cytomegalovirus exposure and HLA in healthy donors. Study-wide points: The study recorded 150 to 200 TCR beta chains that were cytomegalovirus-associated. Later, an analysis found that TCR clusters from the first cohort tended to co-occur in the 120 validation repertoires. Many donors shared some public TCRs, even though most TCR sequences were rare. Reported performance of the classifier showed diagnosis of cytomegalovirus status with high specificity and sensitivity.

Method: immunoSEQ multiplex PCR; TCRdb's copy keeps in-frame clones and lacks some. The table lists about 240,000 clones, around nine tenths of them singletons. As to this clone: No antigen is known for it.

The CDR3 covers 16 residues. Germline CDR1 is ENHRY and CDR2 is SYGVKD. V lost 6 bases, J lost 9 bases, and 21 bases lay in between. Sample: PBMCs. The source is a man younger than 35 in good health and CMV-seronegative. The chain employs TRBV10-3 and TRBJ1-6; possible D gene TRBD1, 6 bases. This chain's CDR3 is CAISEGKGGGSSPLHF. In nucleotides, the CDR3 is TGTGCCATCAGCGAGGGTAAGGGGGGGGGTTCTTCACCCCTCCACTTT.